The 30 T cell receptor beta chains presented below share a single source sample, sequenced in a study of blood T cell repertoires in COVID-19. TCRdb keeps only in-frame clones here, not all; method: immunoSEQ multiplex PCR. The table lists around 200,000 clones, around 90% of them singletons. The sample was PBMCs or T cells enriched from blood (not recorded which). The receptors originated from a man aged 18 to 29 with acute COVID-19.

The chain joins TRBV28 to TRBJ2-7; 14 nucleotides align to TRBD2. The CDR3 consists of 18 residues. Germline CDR1 reads MDHEN; CDR2 reads SYDVKM. V was pared by 4 bases and J by 3 bases, with 11 bases of the junction left unmatched. The CDR3 DNA is TGTGCCAGCAGTTCCGTCTCAGGGACTAGCGGGAGTATCTACGAGCAGTACTTC. As protein: CASSSVSGTSGSIYEQYF.

The CDR3 DNA reads as TGTGCCAGCAGGATCGCGACAGGGGCGACTAGAAAGCAGTACTTC. Translation gives CASRIATGATRKQYF. This rearrangement joins TRBV28 to TRBJ2-7; the match to TRBD1 covers 8 bases. The CDR3 covers 15 residues. Trimming at V came to 6 bases and at J to 8 bases, leaving 15 bases not matched to a gene. CDR1 is MDHEN and CDR2 is SYDVKM in the germline V gene.

The V and J genes are TRBV4-1 and TRBJ1-5, with D possibly being TRBD1 (6 bases). V was shortened by 1 base and J by 2 bases, with 15 bases between the two germline ends. The length of the CDR3 is 17 residues. The germline V gene encodes CDR1 MGHRA and CDR2 YSYEKL. CDR3 nucleotide sequence: TGCGCCAGCAGCCAAGGTCTGCGGGGGGCGCGCAATCAGCCCCAGCATTTT. Translated: CASSQGLRGARNQPQHF.

This chain joins TRBV11-3 and TRBJ2-7, with a tentative D call TRBD1 (6 bases). This CDR3 is built from 13 residues. Trimming pared 5 bases from V and 0 bases from J, leaving 8 bases between. Germline V CDR1 and CDR2: SGHNT, YENEEA. The DNA for the CDR3 is TGTGCCAGCAGCGAACAGGGCTCCTACGAGCAGTACTTC. Translation gives CASSEQGSYEQYF.

The V and J genes are TRBV5-8 and TRBJ1-5; weak D call: TRBD1 (5 bases). V lost 2 bases and J lost 3, with 15 bases in between. This CDR3 contains 16 residues. Germline values: CDR1 SGHTS, CDR2 YDEGEE. CDR3 protein: CASSFHPGGDNQPQHF. The CDR3 region has the DNA TGTGCCAGCAGCTTCCACCCCGGGGGTGACAATCAGCCCCAGCATTTT.

The chain combines TRBV18 with TRBJ2-3; 11 bases are a match to TRBD2. The V and J ends lost 3 bases and 0 bases, in that order; junction bases with no gene match: 11. CDR3 length: 19 amino acids. Germline assignment: CDR1 KGHSH and CDR2 LQKENI. In DNA, the CDR3 is TGTGCCAGCTCACCCAAGACTAGCGGGACCCCCCTAAGCACAGATACGCAGTATTTT. It translates to CASSPKTSGTPLSTDTQYF.

The V call is TRBV19, the J call TRBJ1-2; no reliable D call. There are 11 residues in the CDR3. Germline V gene lookup returns CDR1 LNHDA and CDR2 SQIVND (reference sequence). The V end was cut by 7 bases, the J end by 4 bases, with 7 bases between. This CDR3 reads CASIGVYGYTF. CDR3 in DNA: TGTGCCAGTATTGGAGTCTATGGCTACACCTTC.

The gene calls are TRBV9 and TRBJ2-3, with D possibly matching TRBD2 (5 bases). V dropped 0 bases and J dropped 0 bases, with 8 bases sitting between them. The CDR3 length is 15 residues. Germline V CDR1 and CDR2: SGDLS, YYNGEE. The CDR3 sequence: CASSVGGESTDTQYF. Here the CDR3 DNA reads TGTGCCAGCAGCGTAGGGGGAGAGAGCACAGATACGCAGTATTTT.

The CDR3 sequence is CASSTTPGQYGYTF. The CDR3 DNA is TGTGCCAGCAGCACCACCCCGGGACAGTATGGCTACACCTTC. The chain combines TRBV5-4 with TRBJ1-2; TRBD1 matches 7 bases. The germline V gene has CDR1 SGHNT and CDR2 YYREEE (reference sequence). The CDR3 sequence is 14 residues long. J lost 5 bases, V lost 4 bases, and 8 bases had no gene match.

The chain joins TRBV10-3 to TRBJ2-3; D uncertain. This CDR3 comprises 13 residues. Trimming stripped 4 bases from V and 4 bases from J, with 9 bases between. Germline values: CDR1 ENHRY, CDR2 SYGVKD. The CDR3 DNA sequence: TGTGCCATCAGTGCGTCAATCTCAGATACGCAGTATTTT. It translates to CAISASISDTQYF.

V is TRBV6-2 or TRBV6-3 and J is TRBJ2-7; 7 nucleotides line up with TRBD2. V lost 0 bases to trimming and J lost 2 bases; unmatched junction nucleotides: 4. CDR1 and CDR2 from the germline V gene are MNHEY and SVGEGT. The CDR3 has 15 amino acids. The CDR3 here is CASSYSSLAAYEQYF. The CDR3 nucleotides are TGTGCCAGCAGTTACTCGAGTCTAGCGGCCTACGAGCAGTACTTC.

The genes are TRBV9 and TRBJ1-2; D ambiguous. V was cut by 4 bases and J by 6 bases, with 13 bases left in between. CDR3 length equals 13 residues. Per germline, CDR1 SGDLS and CDR2 YYNGEE. The CDR3 DNA is TGTGCCAGCAGCTCGACCCCCGGGGATGGCTACACCTTC. Protein sequence: CASSSTPGDGYTF.

The chain recombines TRBV19 with TRBJ1-5, with 10 nucleotides matching TRBD1. This CDR3 is 16 amino acids long. V gave up 4 bases and J gave up 6 bases; unmatched junction bases: 9. CDR1 and CDR2 from the germline V gene are LNHDA and SQIVND (reference sequence). This chain's CDR3 is CASSTTGQGGSQPQHF. The CDR3 region has the DNA TGTGCCAGTAGTACGACAGGACAGGGGGGGAGTCAGCCCCAGCATTTT. The full variable domain, with the rest looked up from reference TRBV19 and TRBJ1-5, is DGGITQSPKYLFRKEGQNVTLSCEQNLNHDAMYWYRQDPGQGLRLIYYSQIVNDFQKGDIAEGYSVSREKKESFPLTVTSAQKNPTAFYLCASSTTGQGGSQPQHFGDGTRLSIL.

This chain connects TRBV4-1 to TRBJ1-5; D might be TRBD1 (5 bases). Germline-derived CDR1 and CDR2 are MGHRA and YSYEKL. Trimming removed 0 bases at V and 7 bases at J, with 19 bases between. The CDR3 runs to 17 residues. The CDR3 DNA reads as TGCGCCAGCAGCCAAGATTCGGACGGGGGGAGTTGGCAGCCCCAGCATTTT. Protein product: CASSQDSDGGSWQPQHF.

This clone was seen a few times. The genes are TRBV18 and TRBJ1-5; D remains unclear. V was clipped by 3 bases and J by 3 bases, with 6 bases between them. The CDR3 totals 13 residues. Germline V gene data show CDR1 as KGHSH and CDR2 as LQKENI. CDR3 protein: CASSPESNQPQHF. Written as DNA, the CDR3 is TGTGCCAGCTCACCTGAGTCCAATCAGCCCCAGCATTTT.

This clone has only a few counts. This chain's CDR3 is CASSSQGSNQPQHF. The CDR3 region has the DNA TGTGCCAGCAGTTCACAGGGTAGCAATCAGCCCCAGCATTTT. The chain links TRBV27 to TRBJ1-5, with TRBD1 as a possible D gene (6 bases). CDR1 is MNHEY, CDR2 SMNVEV, per germline (reference sequence). The CDR3 totals 14 residues. Between the trimmed V and J ends, which lost 4 bases and 0 bases, there was a span of 7 bases.

The chain joins TRBV5-1 to TRBJ1-1, with 8 bases matching TRBD1. The V segment lost 4 bases and the J segment 4 bases; nucleotides outside the gene matches: 6. Germline assignment: CDR1 SGHRS and CDR2 YFSETQ. The CDR3 is 14 amino acids. The CDR3 DNA is TGCGCCAGCAGCACCGGACAGGGTGCCACTGAAGCTTTCTTT. It is translated as CASSTGQGATEAFF. Full variable domain (outside the CDR3, taken from reference TRBV5-1 and TRBJ1-1): KAGVTQTPRYLIKTRGQQVTLSCSPISGHRSVSWYQQTPGQGLQFLFEYFSETQRNKGNFPGRFSGRQFSNSRSEMNVSTLELGDSALYLCASSTGQGATEAFFGQGTRLTVV.

V is TRBV2 and J is TRBJ2-1; 7 nucleotides line up with TRBD1. CDR1 SNHLY and CDR2 FYNNEI come from the germline V gene. The CDR3 sequence is 14 residues long. With 7 bases clipped from V and 7 bases from J, the junction kept 10 bases outside the gene matches. In DNA form, the CDR3 reads TGTGCCAGCACTCAGGAGACAGGGCCTAATGAGCAGTTCTTC. It encodes CASTQETGPNEQFF.

The rearrangement uses TRBV20-1 and TRBJ2-7; D is possibly TRBD1 (5 bases). The CDR3 is 12 residues long. Per the germline V gene, CDR1 is DFQATT and CDR2 is SNEGSKA (reference sequence). With 3 bases removed from V and 5 bases from J, the gap between germline ends came to 11 bases. CDR3 nucleotide sequence: TGCAGTGCTAGTGGCAGGGCTAACGAGCAGTACTTC. Translated, it gives CSASGRANEQYF.

This clone was seen only a few times. This chain joins TRBV7-2 and TRBJ1-2; weak D call: TRBD1 (5 bases). CDR3 length equals 14 residues. Trimming cost V 1 base and J 1 base, with 7 bases left between them. Per germline, CDR1 SGHTA and CDR2 FQGNSA. The CDR3 sequence is CASSLDRINYGYTF. The CDR3 DNA follows: TGTGCCAGCAGCTTAGACAGGATTAACTATGGCTACACCTTC.

The chain links TRBV10-2 to TRBJ1-3; no reliable D call. The CDR3 totals 14 residues. Germline CDR1 reads WSHSY; CDR2 reads SAAADI. Here the CDR3 reads CAEEGGHSGNTIYF. CDR3 nucleotide sequence: TGCGCAGAGGAGGGCGGCCACTCTGGAAACACCATATATTTT.

This clone showed up just once. CDR3 residues: CASTGLAGVTGELFF. In nucleotides, the CDR3 is TGTGCCAGCACTGGACTAGCGGGAGTAACCGGGGAGCTGTTTTTT. The chain combines TRBV28 with TRBJ2-2, with 13 bases identical to TRBD2. Germline-derived CDR1 and CDR2 are MDHEN and SYDVKM. J gave up 5 bases and V 7 bases, and 4 bases lay outside the gene matches. CDR3 length: 15 amino acids.

This rearrangement joins TRBV6-2 or TRBV6-3 to TRBJ2-7, with TRBD1 matching 8 bases. Germline trimming cut 5 bases from V and 1 base from J; bases unmatched to any gene: 7. Germline assignment: CDR1 MNHEY and CDR2 SVGEGT. CDR3 length: 15 amino acids. CDR3 amino acids: CASSRKGTGSYEQYF. CDR3 in DNA: TGTGCCAGCAGTCGGAAGGGGACAGGATCCTACGAGCAGTACTTC.

This clone was detected a few times. The V gene is TRBV4-3, the J gene TRBJ2-1; 8 nucleotides line up with TRBD2. This CDR3 is 15 amino acids long. Trimming cost V 1 base and J 8 bases; bases outside gene matches: 7. Germline lookup yields CDR1 LGHNA and CDR2 YSLEER. CDR3 DNA: TGCGCCAGCAGCCAAGTCGGCGGGAGGCACCATGAGCAGTTCTTC. Amino acid sequence: CASSQVGGRHHEQFF.

This chain links TRBV4-2 with TRBJ2-2; TRBD2 aligns across 8 bases. Germline CDR1 is LGHNA and CDR2 is YNFKEQ. This CDR3 has 15 amino acids. The V and J ends lost 3 bases and 3 bases, in that order; junction bases with no gene match: 3. In DNA form, the CDR3 reads TGTGCCAGCAGCCACGGGACTAGAGACACCGGGGAGCTGTTTTTT. It is translated as CASSHGTRDTGELFF.

The chain is built from TRBV11-3 and TRBJ2-7; tentative D call: TRBD2 (5 bases). CDR1 and CDR2 from the germline V gene are SGHNT and YENEEA. This CDR3 spans 12 amino acids. Trimming removed 5 bases at V and 9 bases at J, with 14 bases between. Here the CDR3 reads CASSPTDSSQYF. The DNA of the CDR3 is TGTGCCAGCAGCCCGACGGACTCGTCGCAGTACTTC.

The V gene is TRBV27, the J gene TRBJ1-6; tentatively, D is TRBD1 (5 bases). The CDR3 spans 13 residues. V was shortened by 5 bases and J by 10 bases, with 12 bases between the two germline ends. The V gene's germline CDR1 is MNHEY and CDR2 SMNVEV (reference sequence). CDR3 in amino acids: CASSLSSGSPLHF. CDR3 nucleotide sequence: TGTGCCAGCAGTCTCTCCTCAGGGTCACCCCTCCACTTT.

The chain is built from TRBV5-1 and TRBJ2-7; possibly TRBD1 for D (6 bases). This CDR3 contains 15 residues. Germline loops: CDR1 SGHRS, CDR2 YFSETQ. The V end was cut by 0 bases, the J end by 0 bases, with 10 bases between. Here the CDR3 reads CASSLAPDSSYEQYF. Written as DNA, the CDR3 is TGCGCCAGCAGCTTGGCCCCGGACAGCTCCTACGAGCAGTACTTC.

J is TRBJ1-1 and V is TRBV21-1; the D call in the table, TRBD1, was not verified against the DNA. TRBV21-1 is annotated as a pseudogene. CDR3 length: 17 residues. The CDR3 here is CASSKSGTDQRYTEAFF. CDR3 sequence (DNA): TGTGCCAGCAGCAAATCCGGGACAGACCAACGTTATACTGAAGCTTTCTTT.

The chain is built from TRBV30 and TRBJ2-7, with TRBD1 matching over 10 bases. The CDR3 has 13 amino acids. Looked up from germline, CDR1 is GTSNPN and CDR2 is SVGIG (reference sequence). V was pared by 1 base and J by 6 bases, with 3 bases of the junction left unmatched. CDR3 amino acids: CAWSETGGFEQYF. The CDR3 nucleotides are TGTGCCTGGAGTGAGACAGGGGGCTTCGAGCAGTACTTC. Using reference TRBV30 and TRBJ2-7 for the parts outside the CDR3, the full variable domain is SQTIHQWPATLVQPVGSPLSLECTVEGTSNPNLYWYRQAAGRGLQLLFYSVGIGQISSEVPQNLSASRPQDRQFILSSKKLLLSDSGFYLCAWSETGGFEQYFGPGTRLTVT.